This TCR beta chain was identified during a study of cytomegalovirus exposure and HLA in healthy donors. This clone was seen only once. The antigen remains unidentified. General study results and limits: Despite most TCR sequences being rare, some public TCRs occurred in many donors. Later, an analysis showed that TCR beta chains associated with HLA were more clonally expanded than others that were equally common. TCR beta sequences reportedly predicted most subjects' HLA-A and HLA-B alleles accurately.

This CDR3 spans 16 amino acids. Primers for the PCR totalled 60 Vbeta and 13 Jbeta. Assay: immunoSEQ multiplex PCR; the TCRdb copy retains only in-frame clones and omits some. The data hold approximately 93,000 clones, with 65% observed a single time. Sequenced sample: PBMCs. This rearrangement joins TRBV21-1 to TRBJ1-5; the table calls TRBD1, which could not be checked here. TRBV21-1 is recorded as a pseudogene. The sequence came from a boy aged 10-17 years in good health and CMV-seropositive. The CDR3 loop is CASSRRQGWSNQPQHF. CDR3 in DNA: TGTGCCAGCAGCAGACGACAGGGATGGAGCAATCAGCCCCAGCATTTT.